Each of the 10 T cell receptor beta chains below was sequenced from the same sample in a study of blood T cell repertoires in COVID-19. Libraries were prepared by immunoSEQ multiplex PCR; TCRdb keeps only in-frame clonotypes and omits some of them. The repertoire has more than 85,000 clones, more than 85% of them found once; the top ten carry roughly 0.88%. The sequencing sample was made of peripheral blood. These TCRs come from a man aged 55-75 years with acute or convalescent COVID-19.

J is TRBJ1-2 and V is TRBV3-1 (or the pseudogene TRBV3-2), with 12 nucleotides matching TRBD1. The CDR3 consists of 16 residues. The ends lost 4 bases at V and 8 bases at J; junction bases unmatched: 11. From germline, CDR1 is LGHDT and CDR2 YNNKEL (reference sequence). The CDR3 nucleotides are TGTGCCAGCAGCCTAAGACCGGGACAGGGGGCGAGGGGCTACACCTTC. Translated: CASSLRPGQGARGYTF.

This clone occurred a few times. CDR3 in DNA: TGTGCCAGCAGCAGCCCGGGACAGACCTACGAGCAGTACTTC. As protein: CASSSPGQTYEQYF. This chain connects TRBV6-2 or TRBV6-3 to TRBJ2-7; 7 bases are shared with TRBD1. The CDR3 has 14 amino acids. V trimming: 6 bases; J trimming: 2 bases; junction bases outside the gene matches: 7. Germline assignment: CDR1 MNHEY and CDR2 SVGEGT.

The chain couples TRBV5-1 to TRBJ1-1; D is perhaps TRBD1 (5 bases). Trimming shortened V by 0 bases and J by 1 base, and 13 bases separated the two germline ends. The CDR3 loop spans 16 amino acids. Germline V gene lookup returns CDR1 SGHRS and CDR2 YFSETQ. The CDR3 loop reads CASSLGVGRGNTEAFF. The CDR3 DNA sequence: TGCGCCAGCAGCTTGGGCGTTGGTAGGGGGAACACTGAAGCTTTCTTT.

The rearrangement joins TRBV5-4 to TRBJ2-7; no clear D. This CDR3 comprises 12 residues. Germline CDR1 is SGHNT and CDR2 is YYREEE (reference sequence). V shed 0 bases and J shed 5 bases, with 6 bases lying between them. Here the CDR3 reads CASSLDGNEQYV. CDR3 in DNA: TGTGCCAGCAGCTTGGATGGCAACGAGCAGTACGTC.

The gene calls are TRBV2 and TRBJ1-2; weak D call: TRBD1 (6 bases). The CDR3 loop spans 16 amino acids. Between the trimmed V and J ends, which lost 5 bases and 2 bases, there was a span of 18 bases. Germline-derived CDR1 and CDR2 are SNHLY and FYNNEI. The CDR3 DNA reads as TGTGCCAGCAGTAGTAGACAGGCCCTACAGAACTATGGCTACACCTTC. Its translation: CASSSRQALQNYGYTF. The complete variable domain, with remaining parts taken from reference TRBV2 and TRBJ1-2, reads EPEVTQTPSHQVTQMGQEVILRCVPISNHLYFYWYRQILGQKVEFLVSFYNNEISEKSEIFDDQFSVERPDGSNFTLKIRSTKLEDSAMYFCASSSRQALQNYGYTFGSGTRLTVV.

The chain combines TRBV7-8 with TRBJ1-1, with unresolved D. The CDR3 runs to 14 residues. Germline V gene lookup returns CDR1 SGHVS and CDR2 FQNEAQ. The germline V and J ends were trimmed by 9 bases and 1 base, with 15 bases remaining between them. The CDR3 bases are TGTGCCAGTACCCCTGGGCAAGCGAACACTGAAGCTTTCTTT. Its protein product is CASTPGQANTEAFF.

The genes are TRBV21-1 and TRBJ1-1. TRBV21-1 is shown as a pseudogene. This CDR3 is built from 16 residues. CDR3 loop: CASSHREKPGWTEAFF. In DNA form, the CDR3 reads TGTGCCAGCAGCCACCGGGAAAAACCTGGCTGGACTGAAGCTTTCTTT.

The V gene is TRBV6-1, the J gene TRBJ2-1, with 8 nucleotides matching TRBD2. This CDR3 is built from 18 residues. Germline loops: CDR1 MNHNS, CDR2 SASEGT. Losses at the gene ends were 3 bases for V and 3 bases for J; bases not matched to a gene: 13. The CDR3 reads CASSDDESSGSIYNEQFF. CDR3 sequence (DNA): TGTGCCAGCAGTGATGACGAATCTAGCGGGTCTATCTACAATGAGCAGTTCTTC.

The V and J genes are TRBV7-9 and TRBJ2-6; 7 bases align to TRBD1. V lost 3 bases, J lost 0 bases, and 5 bases stayed unmatched. The CDR3 is 17 residues long. Per germline, CDR1 SEHNR and CDR2 FQNEAQ (reference sequence). CDR3 sequence (DNA): TGTGCCAGCAGCTTGGGGGCAGGGGGCTCTGGGGCCAACGTCCTGACTTTC. Its translation: CASSLGAGGSGANVLTF.

The chain has TRBV10-1 and TRBJ1-1, with 9 nucleotides matching TRBD1. The germline V gene encodes CDR1 WNHNN and CDR2 SYGVQD (reference sequence). The CDR3 is 15 amino acids. With 7 bases clipped from V and 7 bases from J, the junction kept 13 bases outside the gene matches. CDR3 nucleotide sequence: TGCGCCAGCAAGAAATACAGGGGGCCGGAGGGTGAAGCTTTCTTT. Translating gives CASKKYRGPEGEAFF.